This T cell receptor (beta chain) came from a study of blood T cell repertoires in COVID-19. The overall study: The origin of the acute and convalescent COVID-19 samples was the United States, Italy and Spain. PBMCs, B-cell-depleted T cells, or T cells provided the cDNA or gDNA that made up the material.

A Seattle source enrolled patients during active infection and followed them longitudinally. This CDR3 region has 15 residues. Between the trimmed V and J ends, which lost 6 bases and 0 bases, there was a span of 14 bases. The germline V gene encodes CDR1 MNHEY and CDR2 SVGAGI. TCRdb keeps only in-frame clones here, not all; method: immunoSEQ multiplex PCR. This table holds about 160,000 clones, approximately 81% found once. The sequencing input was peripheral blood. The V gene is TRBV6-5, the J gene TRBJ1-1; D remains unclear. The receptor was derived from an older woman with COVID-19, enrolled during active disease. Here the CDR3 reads CASRVWAGMNTEAFF. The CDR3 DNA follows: TGTGCCAGCAGAGTATGGGCGGGCATGAACACTGAAGCTTTCTTT.